The 32 T cell receptor beta chains reported below all come from one sample, sequenced in a study of identical twins. One entry per CDR3 protein results from TCRdb running MiXCR on the 5' RACE reads. The table shows about 470,000 distinct CDR3 sequences, with 24% occurring only once. In addition, the sample was reused for a study of T cells expressing NK-cell markers.

The source material was CD4+ T cells sorted from blood. These receptors all come from a woman aged 18-29 years in good health.

This clonotype appeared a few times. This chain uses TRBV5-1 with TRBJ2-7; D ambiguous. Germline CDR1 and CDR2: SGHRS and YFSETQ. The CDR3 covers 17 residues. Trimming left V 4 bases short and J 1 base short, with 21 bases between. The CDR3 DNA sequence: TGCGCCAGCAGCGGGCCGCCCTACCAAACTTCATCCTACGAGCAGTACTTC. Translated, it gives CASSGPPYQTSSYEQYF.

This clonotype has more than one count but fewer than ten. The chain uses TRBV3-1 and TRBJ2-7, with D possibly being TRBD2 (6 bases). This CDR3 contains 15 residues. V was clipped by 7 bases and J by 2 bases, with 18 bases between them. CDR1 and CDR2 (germline): LGHDT, YNNKEL (reference sequence). This CDR3 reads CASTFVGRGTYEQYF. The CDR3 DNA reads as TGTGCCAGCACCTTCGTAGGGCGGGGAACCTACGAGCAGTACTTC.

J is TRBJ2-2 and V is TRBV20-1, with 11 bases matching TRBD2. This CDR3 spans 15 amino acids. The junction had 8 bases not matched to a gene; V was cut back by 6 bases and J by 5 bases. CDR1 is DFQATT and CDR2 is SNEGSKA in the germline V gene (reference sequence). CDR3 nucleotides: TGCAGTGCGGAGATAGCGGGGGGGCTGACCGGGGAGCTGTTTTTT. Residues: CSAEIAGGLTGELFF.

There are many counts of this clonotype. This rearrangement joins TRBV5-1 to TRBJ2-5; D ambiguous. Germline CDR1 SGHRS, CDR2 YFSETQ. The CDR3 extends over 11 amino acids. With 4 bases removed from V and 3 bases from J, the gap between germline ends came to 4 bases. The CDR3 region has the DNA TGCGCCAGCAGCCGGGAAGAGACCCAGTACTTC. Amino acids: CASSREETQYF.

Many counts were recorded for this clonotype. The chain couples TRBV12-3 or TRBV12-4 to TRBJ2-7, with TRBD1 matching over 7 bases. The V and J ends lost 3 bases and 7 bases, in that order; junction bases with no gene match: 9. The CDR3 loop spans 14 amino acids. The CDR3, as DNA: TGTGCCAGCAGTTTCGGGACAGCCCGAGGGGAGCAGTACTTC. Protein sequence: CASSFGTARGEQYF.

This clonotype was seen a handful of times. The chain links TRBV5-1 to TRBJ2-3; D perhaps matches TRBD2 (5 bases). Germline V gives CDR1 SGHRS, CDR2 YFSETQ. The V end was cut by 0 bases, the J end by 2 bases, with 10 bases between. The CDR3 is made up of 15 amino acids. The CDR3 coding sequence is TGCGCCAGCAGCTTGGACCGGGGAGACACAGATACGCAGTATTTT. Encoded protein: CASSLDRGDTDTQYF. Using reference TRBV5-1 and TRBJ2-3 for the parts outside the CDR3, the full variable domain is KAGVTQTPRYLIKTRGQQVTLSCSPISGHRSVSWYQQTPGQGLQFLFEYFSETQRNKGNFPGRFSGRQFSNSRSEMNVSTLELGDSALYLCASSLDRGDTDTQYFGPGTRLTVL.

This clonotype was detected many times. The J gene is TRBJ2-1, the V gene TRBV5-1; 10 bases are shared with TRBD2. V lost 4 bases to trimming and J lost 5 bases; unmatched junction nucleotides: 6. CDR1 is SGHRS, CDR2 YFSETQ, per germline. The CDR3 is 15 residues long. CDR3 residues: CASSLLAGANNEQFF. CDR3 sequence (DNA): TGCGCCAGCAGCCTGCTAGCGGGAGCCAACAATGAGCAGTTCTTC.

Within the sample, this clonotype is medium-sized. This rearrangement joins TRBV4-3 to TRBJ1-1; D uncertain. The germline V gene has CDR1 LGHNA and CDR2 YSLEER. The CDR3 contains 13 residues. V lost 0 bases and J 1 base, leaving 3 bases between the germline ends. The CDR3 spells CASSQDRNTEAFF. The CDR3 nucleotides read TGCGCCAGCAGCCAAGACCGGAACACTGAAGCTTTCTTT.

This chain links TRBV2 with TRBJ1-2; D ambiguous. Germline CDR1 reads SNHLY; CDR2 reads FYNNEI. The CDR3 length is 13 residues. The ends were cut back, 1 base at V and 6 bases at J, with 9 bases in the middle. CDR3 loop: CASSEGEAHGYTF. The CDR3, as DNA: TGTGCCAGCAGTGAAGGGGAGGCCCATGGCTACACCTTC. Drawing the rest from reference TRBV2 and TRBJ1-2, the complete variable domain is EPEVTQTPSHQVTQMGQEVILRCVPISNHLYFYWYRQILGQKVEFLVSFYNNEISEKSEIFDDQFSVERPDGSNFTLKIRSTKLEDSAMYFCASSEGEAHGYTFGSGTRLTVV.

The CDR3 region is CATSRDIRGDGYTF. CDR3 nucleotides: TGTGCCACCAGCAGAGATATTAGGGGGGATGGCTACACCTTC. The chain has TRBV15 and TRBJ1-2, with D possibly being TRBD1 (6 bases). V was trimmed by 0 bases and J by 6 bases, leaving 11 bases between them. This CDR3 comprises 14 residues. Germline V gives CDR1 LNHNV, CDR2 YYDKDF (reference sequence).

The chain links TRBV10-3 to TRBJ2-6, with D hard to call. Germline V gene data show CDR1 as ENHRY and CDR2 as SYGVKD. Deletions cut 5 bases from V and 1 base from J, with 6 bases between. CDR3 size: 14 residues. CDR3 residues: CAISSRSGANVLTF. Written as DNA, the CDR3 is TGTGCCATCAGTTCGCGGTCTGGGGCCAACGTCCTGACTTTC.

In this sample, this clonotype turned up a few times. The rearrangement links TRBV4-2 to TRBJ1-4; 11 bases line up with TRBD1. The germline V gene has CDR1 LGHNA and CDR2 YNFKEQ. The CDR3 runs to 15 residues. V was clipped by 4 bases and J by 8 bases; unmatched bases: 6. The DNA for the CDR3 is TGTGCCAGCAGCCCGGGGGGGACAGGGGGAGAAAAACTGTTTTTT. Its translation: CASSPGGTGGEKLFF.

The V gene is TRBV20-1, the J gene TRBJ2-1; the D gene is possibly TRBD2 (6 bases). V was shortened by 6 bases and J by 9 bases, with 18 bases between the two germline ends. The CDR3 consists of 13 residues. Germline lookup yields CDR1 DFQATT and CDR2 SNEGSKA (reference sequence). The CDR3 here is CSALKTRGGEQFF. CDR3 DNA: TGCAGTGCATTAAAGACTAGAGGCGGTGAGCAGTTCTTC.

A few counts support this clonotype. The chain joins TRBV12-3 or TRBV12-4 to TRBJ2-7; no reliable D call. Trimming removed 7 bases at V and 0 bases at J, with 10 bases between. The CDR3 covers 13 residues. CDR3 protein: CASKESGSYEQYF. The CDR3 bases are TGTGCCAGCAAGGAGTCGGGCTCCTACGAGCAGTACTTC.

The table lists this clonotype with a few counts. The rearrangement joins TRBV15 to TRBJ1-3; D is uncertain. Per germline, CDR1 LNHNV and CDR2 YYDKDF (reference sequence). The V gene lost 3 bases and the J gene lost 4 bases, with 19 bases spanning the gap. The CDR3 is 17 residues long. The CDR3 DNA reads as TGTGCCACCAGCAGCTCCGGCCTACTCTGGTCGGGAAACACCATATATTTT. As protein: CATSSSGLLWSGNTIYF.

The V call is TRBV9, the J call TRBJ2-1; 9 bases align to TRBD2. This CDR3 has 16 amino acids. V lost 0 bases to trimming and J lost 4 bases; unmatched junction nucleotides: 5. Germline V lookup: CDR1 SGDLS, CDR2 YYNGEE. This chain's CDR3 is CASSVGASGVYNEQFF. The CDR3 nucleotides are TGTGCCAGCAGCGTAGGGGCTAGCGGGGTGTACAATGAGCAGTTCTTC.

The chain links TRBV5-1 to TRBJ1-1; perhaps TRBD1 as D (6 bases). Germline V CDR1 and CDR2: SGHRS, YFSETQ. The CDR3 has 14 amino acids. With 0 bases removed from V and 6 bases from J, the gap between germline ends came to 12 bases. The CDR3 loop reads CASSLEVGGAEAFF. Here the CDR3 DNA reads TGCGCCAGCAGCTTGGAGGTTGGGGGCGCTGAAGCTTTCTTT.

This clonotype was picked up one time. The chain recombines TRBV7-2 with TRBJ2-5; D is unresolved. The CDR3 extends over 14 amino acids. Germline CDR1 is SGHTA and CDR2 is FQGNSA. Trimming took 3 bases from V and 2 from J, leaving 10 bases between them. The CDR3 coding sequence is TGTGCCAGCAGCTTTAGTACGGTACAAGAGACCCAGTACTTC. This translates into CASSFSTVQETQYF.

The V gene is TRBV24-1, the J gene TRBJ2-3; the D is unclear. The CDR3 totals 15 residues. Germline V gives CDR1 KGHDR, CDR2 SFDVKD. Trimming cost V 3 bases and J 2 bases, with 11 bases left between them. CDR3 region: CATSDPGSLTDTQYF. In nucleotides, the CDR3 is TGTGCCACCAGTGATCCCGGGTCCCTCACAGATACGCAGTATTTT.

The chain has TRBV7-2 and TRBJ2-6; tentative D call: TRBD2 (5 bases). This CDR3 comprises 16 residues. Germline CDR1 SGHTA, CDR2 FQGNSA. V was cut by 4 bases and J by 6 bases, with 16 bases left in between. CDR3 residues: CASSSVVGATANVLTF. CDR3 nucleotides: TGTGCCAGCAGCTCAGTCGTGGGAGCCACGGCCAACGTCCTGACTTTC.

This clonotype was seen a handful of times. The rearrangement joins TRBV20-1 to TRBJ1-2, with D tentatively TRBD1 (6 bases). Looked up from germline, CDR1 is DFQATT and CDR2 is SNEGSKA (reference sequence). The CDR3 runs 12 residues. Trimming pared 6 bases from V and 2 bases from J, leaving 10 bases between. CDR3 loop: CSAVGQNYGYTF. In nucleotides, the CDR3 is TGCAGTGCCGTCGGACAGAACTATGGCTACACCTTC.

The chain uses TRBV12-3 or TRBV12-4 and TRBJ1-6; D remains unclear. V was trimmed by 2 bases and J by 6 bases, leaving 8 bases between them. The CDR3 contains 14 residues. The CDR3 DNA sequence: TGTGCCAGCAGTTTAAGGGATGTTAATTCACCCCTCCACTTT. It is translated as CASSLRDVNSPLHF.

This chain joins TRBV4-3 and TRBJ1-1; no clear D. The germline CDR1 and CDR2 sequences are LGHNA and YSLEER. The CDR3 is 16 residues long. The V gene lost 0 bases and the J gene lost 1 base, with 12 bases spanning the gap. The DNA of the CDR3 is TGCGCCAGCAGCCAAGATCTTTGGGCAGGGAACACTGAAGCTTTCTTT. This encodes CASSQDLWAGNTEAFF.

This rearrangement joins TRBV28 to TRBJ2-7; TRBD1 matches at 8 bases. The CDR3 sequence is 13 residues long. CDR1 and CDR2 (germline): MDHEN, SYDVKM. Trimming at V came to 10 bases and at J to 1 base, leaving 6 bases not matched to a gene. The CDR3 sequence is CATRDRQSYEQYF. The DNA for the CDR3 is TGTGCCACGCGGGACAGGCAATCCTACGAGCAGTACTTC.

This clonotype was detected only a few times. V is TRBV29-1 and J is TRBJ2-1; D is uncertain. The germline gives CDR1 SQVTM, CDR2 ANQGSEA. This CDR3 is 10 amino acids long. The V and J ends lost 5 bases and 5 bases respectively, with 4 bases between them. The CDR3 loop reads CSVWDNEQFF. CDR3 bases: TGCAGCGTTTGGGACAATGAGCAGTTCTTC.

This clonotype was seen only a few times. CDR3 coding DNA: TGCGCCAGCAGCTTGGCCGATCGAAGGGGAGATACGCAGTATTTT. Translated: CASSLADRRGDTQYF. This chain links TRBV5-1 with TRBJ2-3; weak D call: TRBD1 (5 bases). The germline V gene has CDR1 SGHRS and CDR2 YFSETQ. V lost 0 bases and J 5 bases, leaving 13 bases between the germline ends. The CDR3 has 15 amino acids.

This clonotype has a count of ten or more. This chain joins TRBV6-1 and TRBJ1-3; D is unresolved. Germline lookup yields CDR1 MNHNS and CDR2 SASEGT. The CDR3 extends over 15 amino acids. The ends were cut back, 5 bases at V and 0 bases at J, with 11 bases in the middle. The CDR3 region is CASSLDGYSGNTIYF. The DNA for the CDR3 is TGTGCCAGCAGTCTGGACGGATACTCTGGAAACACCATATATTTT.

This clonotype was observed many times. The genes are TRBV14 and TRBJ1-1; D gene ambiguous. Germline V gene sequence: CDR1 SGHDN, CDR2 FVKESK. Between the trimmed V and J ends, which lost 1 base and 10 bases, there was a span of 16 bases. CDR3 size: 14 residues. CDR3 amino acids: CASSQVAFPWRAFF. The CDR3 DNA is TGTGCCAGCAGCCAAGTTGCGTTTCCGTGGAGAGCTTTCTTT.

This clonotype was counted between two and nine times. V usage is TRBV5-1 and J usage is TRBJ2-7; D is undetermined. V lost 3 bases, J lost 1 base, and 11 bases lay in between. The germline CDR1 and CDR2 sequences are SGHRS and YFSETQ. The CDR3 runs 14 residues. This chain's CDR3 is CASSSWVGSYEQYF. DNA for the CDR3: TGCGCCAGCAGCTCCTGGGTGGGATCCTACGAGCAGTACTTC.

This clonotype was counted between two and nine times. This chain connects TRBV10-3 to TRBJ2-2; D is undetermined. V was pared by 3 bases and J by 5 bases, with 4 bases between. The CDR3 is 12 residues long. Looked up from germline, CDR1 is ENHRY and CDR2 is SYGVKD. The CDR3 DNA sequence: TGTGCCATCAGTGATCGAACCGGGGAGCTGTTTTTT. The encoded protein is CAISDRTGELFF.

The V gene is TRBV27, the J gene TRBJ2-7; D perhaps matches TRBD1 (6 bases). The CDR3 spans 12 residues. Trimming removed 4 bases from V and 6 bases from J, with 10 bases in between. The V gene's germline CDR1 is MNHEY and CDR2 SMNVEV (reference sequence). The CDR3 reads CASSYRDSEQYF. CDR3 nucleotides: TGTGCCAGCAGTTACAGGGATTCCGAGCAGTACTTC.

This clonotype was seen more than once but under ten times. The rearrangement links TRBV7-2 to TRBJ2-6; TRBD1 might be the D (5 bases). CDR3 length: 18 amino acids. CDR1 and CDR2 from the germline V gene are SGHTA and FQGNSA. Trimming removed 0 bases at V and 0 bases at J, with 12 bases between. The CDR3 DNA reads TGTGCCAGCAGCTTAGCGCGGTCAGGGTCCTCTGGGGCCAACGTCCTGACTTTC. This codes for CASSLARSGSSGANVLTF. The full variable domain, completed using reference TRBV7-2 and TRBJ2-6, is GAGVSQSPSNKVTEKGKDVELRCDPISGHTALYWYRQSLGQGLEFLIYFQGNSAPDKSGLPSDRFSAERTGGSVSTLTIQRTQQEDSAVYLCASSLARSGSSGANVLTFGAGSRLTVL.